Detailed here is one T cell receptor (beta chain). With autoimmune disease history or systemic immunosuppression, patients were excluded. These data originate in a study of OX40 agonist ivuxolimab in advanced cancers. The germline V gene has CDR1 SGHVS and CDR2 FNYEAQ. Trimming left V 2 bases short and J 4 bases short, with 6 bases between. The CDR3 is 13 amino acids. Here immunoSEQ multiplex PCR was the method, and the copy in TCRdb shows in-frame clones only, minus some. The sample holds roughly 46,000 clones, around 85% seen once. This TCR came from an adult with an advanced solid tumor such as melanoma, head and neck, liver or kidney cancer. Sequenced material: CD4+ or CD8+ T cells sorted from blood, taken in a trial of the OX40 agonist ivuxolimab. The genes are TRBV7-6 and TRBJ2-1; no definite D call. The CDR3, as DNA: TGTGCCAGCAGCTTATCAGAATACAATGAGCAGTTCTTC. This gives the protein CASSLSEYNEQFF.